This T cell receptor (beta chain) was obtained from a study of blood T cell repertoires in COVID-19. Whole-study context: T cells, B-cell-depleted T cells, or PBMCs supplied cDNA or gDNA.

This CDR3 is built from 13 residues. Germline V gene sequence: CDR1 MNHEY, CDR2 SVGAGI. Trimming removed 6 bases from V and 0 bases from J, with 8 bases in between. Authors' analysis steps: It was from reference gene primer amplification that nucleated cell counts were estimated. Some clones are missing from TCRdb's copy, which holds only in-frame ones; the method was immunoSEQ multiplex PCR. Clone size and V and J calls were adopted from that table, with D and trimming inferred from the DNA. The sample lists hundreds of thousands of clones, more than 80% seen once, with roughly 1.4% in the top ten. The source of this sequence is a woman aged 25 to 39 with active or convalescent COVID-19. What was sequenced was peripheral blood. The chain has TRBV6-5 and TRBJ1-1; D not resolved. CDR3 in DNA: TGTGCCAGCAGGTTGGAGGTGAACACTGAAGCTTTCTTT. As protein: CASRLEVNTEAFF.